This T cell receptor (beta chain) was sequenced for a study of chemoradiotherapy in HPV16-positive cancers. Findings and limits, study-wide: During treatment, candidate HPV-specific clones and E7-related motifs expanded in tumor.

Samples were taken several times over chemoradiotherapy. This clone came up a few times. What it binds is unknown. Per germline, CDR1 MNHNY and CDR2 SVGAGI (reference sequence). The length of the CDR3 is 13 residues. With 2 bases removed from V and 6 bases from J, the gap between germline ends came to 7 bases. Sequenced by immunoSEQ multiplex PCR; TCRdb stores in-frame clones only, minus some. Of some 10,000 clones detected, 84% appear once; the ten largest clones hold over 2%. This receptor was taken from a human donor with HPV-associated anogenital cancer. Sequencing was performed on blood, taken from a patient who underwent chemoradiotherapy. The chain couples TRBV6-6 to TRBJ2-2, with a possible D match to TRBD1 (5 bases). Written as DNA, the CDR3 is TGTGCCAGCAGTTACCCAGGGCCCGGGGAGCTGTTTTTT. This gives the protein CASSYPGPGELFF.